This is a list of T cell receptor beta chains from one sample in a study of Tregs in tolerant kidney transplant recipients. Method: immunoSEQ multiplex PCR; TCRdb's copy keeps in-frame clones and lacks some. This sample has some 66,000 clones, with roughly 89% found just once. The material was CD8+ T cells from blood, obtained before the transplant. The receptors derive from a human donor who received a combined kidney and bone marrow transplant. Each CDR3 is given with its conserved first and last residue. Each record gives: V gene, D gene, J gene, clone size, CDR3 protein, CDR3 DNA. A D gene is named only where the DNA matches it firmly. Not every row has a clone size; where given, it reads once, few, many or a size class.

TRBV12-5,NA,TRBJ2-7,NA,CASGPIYEQYF,TGTGCTAGTGGTCCCATCTACGAGCAGTACTTC
TRBV5-1,NA,TRBJ2-7,once,CASREITGVEQYF,TGCGCCAGCAGAGAAATTACGGGAGTCGAGCAGTACTTC
TRBV29-1,TRBD1,TRBJ1-2,NA,CSVGTGVLFDYTF,TGCAGCGTAGGGACAGGGGTACTGTTTGACTACACCTTC
TRBV27,TRBD2,TRBJ2-1,NA,CASSLGPPAGGLEQFF,TGTGCCAGCAGTTTGGGCCCCCCAGCGGGGGGGCTCGAGCAGTTCTTC
TRBV6-5,NA,TRBJ2-3,NA,CASSYFRGLDTQYF,TGTGCCAGCAGTTACTTTAGGGGCCTAGATACGCAGTATTTT
TRBV6-6,NA,TRBJ2-7,NA,CASSYSTARVYEQYF,TGTGCCAGCAGTTACTCGACGGCCAGGGTCTACGAGCAGTACTTC
TRBV4-1,TRBD1,TRBJ1-1,NA,CASSLQGRTEAFF,TGCGCCAGCAGCCTACAGGGGAGGACTGAAGCTTTCTTT
TRBV27,TRBD2,TRBJ2-1,NA,CASSWASGYNEQFF,TGTGCCAGCAGTTGGGCTAGCGGATACAATGAGCAGTTCTTC
TRBV13,NA,TRBJ2-2,NA,CASSTQASVLPGTGELFF,TGTGCCAGCAGCACCCAGGCCTCGGTACTTCCGGGGACCGGGGAGCTGTTTTTT
TRBV13,NA,TRBJ2-7,NA,CASSWALKTEGEQYF,TGTGCCAGCAGCTGGGCCCTCAAAACCGAGGGCGAGCAGTACTTC
TRBV2,NA,TRBJ1-1,NA,CASSDLFGEGEGEAFF,TGTGCCAGCAGTGATCTATTCGGGGAGGGGGAAGGTGAAGCTTTCTTT
TRBV7-2,NA,TRBJ2-7,NA,CASSLSERSSYEQYF,TGTGCCAGCAGCTTAAGTGAAAGGAGCTCCTACGAGCAGTACTTC
TRBV7-9,TRBD1,TRBJ1-1,NA,CASSTTGDTEAFF,TGTGCCAGCAGCACCACAGGGGACACTGAAGCTTTCTTT
TRBV4-3,TRBD2,TRBJ2-1,NA,CASSQPSGGVYPYNEQFF,TGCGCCAGCAGCCAGCCTAGCGGGGGAGTCTATCCTTACAATGAGCAGTTCTTC
TRBV9,TRBD1,TRBJ2-1,NA,CASSVTGTGDYNEQFF,TGTGCCAGCAGCGTTACCGGGACAGGGGATTACAATGAGCAGTTCTTC
TRBV6-6,TRBD1,TRBJ1-2,NA,CASSGQGSNYGYTF,TGTGCCAGCAGTGGACAGGGGTCTAACTATGGCTACACCTTC
TRBV7-9,TRBD1,TRBJ2-7,NA,CASTLGGQGALEQYF,TGTGCCAGCACCCTCGGGGGACAGGGGGCCCTCGAGCAGTACTTC
TRBV11-2,NA,TRBJ1-1,NA,CASSSQRMNTEAFF,TGTGCCAGCAGCTCCCAGAGGATGAACACTGAAGCTTTCTTT
TRBV9,NA,TRBJ2-7,NA,CASSAGSSSYEQYF,TGTGCCAGCAGCGCCGGTTCTAGCTCCTACGAGCAGTACTTC
TRBV5-8,NA,TRBJ2-5,NA,CASSLGSIVQKETQYF,TGTGCCAGCAGCTTGGGCAGTATTGTTCAAAAAGAGACCCAGTACTTC
TRBV4-1,TRBD2,TRBJ2-5,NA,CASSQVASGGQETQYF,TGCGCCAGCAGCCAAGTGGCTAGCGGGGGGCAAGAGACCCAGTACTTC
TRBV25-1,NA,TRBJ1-1,NA,CASSIGEMNTEAFF,TGTGCCAGCAGTATTGGGGAGATGAACACTGAAGCTTTCTTT
TRBV7-6,TRBD1,TRBJ1-4,few,CASSLGEYQGASEKLFF,TGTGCCAGCAGCTTAGGCGAGTATCAGGGGGCAAGTGAAAAACTGTTTTTT
TRBV18,TRBD1,TRBJ2-7,NA,CASSPLKGQGAPEQYF,TGTGCCAGCTCACCCTTAAAGGGACAGGGGGCGCCCGAGCAGTACTTC
TRBV5-6,NA,TRBJ1-5,NA,CASSLVGDQPQHF,TGTGCCAGCAGCTTGGTCGGTGATCAGCCCCAGCATTTT
TRBV29-1,NA,TRBJ2-7,NA,CSVVREMGGQYF,TGCAGCGTTGTCAGGGAAATGGGGGGGCAGTACTTC
TRBV5-8,TRBD1,TRBJ2-1,NA,CASSLGTGVNEQFF,TGTGCCAGCAGCTTGGGGACAGGGGTCAATGAGCAGTTCTTC
TRBV28,NA,TRBJ2-2,NA,CASSFRGSLTGELFF,TGTGCCAGCAGTTTTCGGGGAAGCTTAACCGGGGAGCTGTTTTTT
TRBV2,NA,TRBJ2-1,NA,CASTGLGVEQFF,TGTGCCAGCACCGGACTGGGAGTTGAGCAGTTCTTC
TRBV7-2,NA,TRBJ2-3,NA,CASSLIGGTDTQYF,TGTGCCAGCAGCTTAATAGGGGGCACAGATACGCAGTATTTT
TRBV27,NA,TRBJ2-7,NA,CASRHAEQYF,TGTGCCAGTAGACATGCCGAGCAGTACTTC
TRBV28,NA,TRBJ2-1,NA,CASNYVVSYNEQFF,TGTGCCAGCAACTATGTTGTTTCCTACAATGAGCAGTTCTTC
TRBV19,TRBD2,TRBJ2-7,NA,CASSAGGSSYEQYF,TGTGCCAGTAGTGCGGGGGGCAGCTCCTACGAGCAGTACTTC
TRBV27,NA,TRBJ1-1,NA,CASSLASVTEAFF,TGTGCCAGCAGTTTGGCCAGTGTCACTGAAGCTTTCTTT
TRBV6-5,NA,TRBJ2-5,NA,CASKSSETQYF,TGTGCCAGCAAATCGAGTGAGACCCAGTACTTC
TRBV29-1,TRBD2,TRBJ2-1,NA,CSVEDSGRFLYNEQFF,TGCAGCGTTGAAGATAGCGGGAGGTTTCTATACAATGAGCAGTTCTTC
TRBV9,NA,TRBJ2-1,once,CASSVGGLSYNEQFF,TGTGCCAGCAGCGTAGGGGGGCTGTCCTACAATGAGCAGTTCTTC
TRBV5-6,NA,TRBJ2-7,NA,CASSLGSVSEQYF,TGTGCCAGCAGCTTGGGTTCGGTTTCCGAGCAGTACTTC
TRBV2,TRBD2,TRBJ2-3,NA,CASGISGREVTDTQYF,TGTGCCAGCGGAATTAGCGGGAGAGAAGTCACAGATACGCAGTATTTT
TRBV4-2,NA,TRBJ1-3,NA,CASSQDSNSGNTIYF,TGTGCCAGCAGCCAAGATTCTAACTCTGGAAACACCATATATTTT
TRBV27,NA,TRBJ1-1,NA,CASRGTEAFF,TGTGCCTCCAGGGGCACTGAAGCTTTCTTT
TRBV5-5,TRBD1,TRBJ1-5,NA,CASSLEGAGQPQHF,TGTGCCAGCAGCTTGGAGGGGGCGGGGCAGCCCCAGCATTTT
TRBV6-1,TRBD1,TRBJ1-1,NA,CASSETGGGTEAFF,TGTGCCAGCAGTGAGACAGGGGGTGGGACTGAAGCTTTCTTT
TRBV11-1,NA,TRBJ2-7,once,CASSLVGVGSYEQYF,TGTGCCAGCAGCTTAGTAGGGGTAGGCTCCTACGAGCAGTACTTC
TRBV27,NA,TRBJ2-1,NA,CASSLRSSYNEQFF,TGTGCCAGCAGTTTGAGGAGCTCCTACAATGAGCAGTTCTTC
TRBV4-3,TRBD2,TRBJ2-3,NA,CASSQDREGLDTQYF,TGCGCCAGCAGCCAAGATAGGGAGGGTTTAGATACGCAGTATTTT
TRBV19,NA,TRBJ2-7,NA,CASSGSPYEQYF,TGTGCCAGTAGCGGGAGCCCCTACGAGCAGTACTTC